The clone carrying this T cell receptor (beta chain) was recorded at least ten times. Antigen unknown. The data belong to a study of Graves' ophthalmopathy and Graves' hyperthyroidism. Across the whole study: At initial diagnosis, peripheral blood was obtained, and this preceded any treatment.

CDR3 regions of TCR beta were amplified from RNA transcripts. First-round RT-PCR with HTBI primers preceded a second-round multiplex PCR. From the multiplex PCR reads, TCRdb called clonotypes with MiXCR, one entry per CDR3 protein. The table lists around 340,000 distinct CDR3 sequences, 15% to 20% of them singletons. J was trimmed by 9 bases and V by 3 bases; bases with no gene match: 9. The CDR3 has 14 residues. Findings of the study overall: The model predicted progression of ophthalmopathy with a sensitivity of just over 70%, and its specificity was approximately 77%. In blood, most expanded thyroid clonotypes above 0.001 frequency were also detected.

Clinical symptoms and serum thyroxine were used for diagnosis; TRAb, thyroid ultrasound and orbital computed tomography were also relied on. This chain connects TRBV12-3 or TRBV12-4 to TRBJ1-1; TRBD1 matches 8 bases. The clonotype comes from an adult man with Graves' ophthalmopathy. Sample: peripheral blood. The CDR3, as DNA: TGTGCCAGCAGTTTCTTGGGGCAGGGGGCGAAAGCTTTCTTT. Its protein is CASSFLGQGAKAFF.